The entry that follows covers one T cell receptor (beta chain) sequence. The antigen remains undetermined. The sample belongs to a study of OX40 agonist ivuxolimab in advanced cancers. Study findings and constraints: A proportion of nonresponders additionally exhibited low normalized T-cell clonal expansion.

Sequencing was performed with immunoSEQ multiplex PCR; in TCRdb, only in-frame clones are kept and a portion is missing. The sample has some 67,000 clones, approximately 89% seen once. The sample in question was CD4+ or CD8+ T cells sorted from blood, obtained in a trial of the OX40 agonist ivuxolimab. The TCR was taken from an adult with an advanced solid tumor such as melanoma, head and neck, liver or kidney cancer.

The CDR3 loop reads CASSFGHSWDTEAFF. The CDR3, as DNA: TGTGCCAGCAGCTTTGGACACTCATGGGACACTGAAGCTTTCTTT. The V call is TRBV7-9, the J call TRBJ1-1; a weak D match, TRBD1 (5 bases). From germline, CDR1 is SEHNR and CDR2 FQNEAQ (reference sequence). With 3 bases removed from V and 3 bases from J, the gap between germline ends came to 14 bases. The CDR3 runs to 15 residues.